This T cell receptor beta chain comes out of a study of T cells in localized non-small cell lung cancer. Study results and limitations: Higher adjacent-lung clonality was associated with shorter survival. One tumor region alone was sequenced, and heterogeneity therefore remains possible.

About this clone itself: What it recognizes is unknown.

Germline lookup yields CDR1 SGHAT and CDR2 FQNNGV. V dropped 8 bases and J dropped 7; count of bases not matched to a gene: 7. The CDR3 sequence is 12 residues long. TCRdb's copy holds only in-frame clones and misses some; the assay was immunoSEQ multiplex PCR. Found here are roughly 50,000 clones, 91% of them singletons; the top ten hold about 20%. This sample comprised peripheral blood, obtained before any cancer treatment. J is TRBJ1-2 and V is TRBV11-2; 7 positions agree with TRBD1. The receptor was derived from a man aged 35-75 years with stage I lung adenocarcinoma. The CDR3 nucleotides read TGTGCCAGCGGGGCAGGGGGTTTTGGCTACACCTTC. Residues: CASGAGGFGYTF.